These 27 T cell receptor beta chains share one sample of origin, sequenced in a study of blood T cell repertoires in COVID-19. TCRdb's table, derived via immunoSEQ multiplex PCR, lists solely in-frame clones and lacks some. This sample yields around 76,000 clones, of which around 84% are seen a single time; around 0.91% belongs to the top ten. The sample consisted of peripheral blood. The source of these receptors is a woman aged 70-85 years with acute or convalescent COVID-19.

The chain is built from TRBV29-1 and TRBJ2-7; 10 nucleotides align to TRBD1. This CDR3 is built from 12 residues. J lost 6 bases, V lost 6 bases, and 5 bases had no gene match. In germline, CDR1 is SQVTM, CDR2 ANQGSEA. CDR3 bases: TGCAGCGTCGGGACAGGGGACGCCGAGCAGTACTTC. This codes for CSVGTGDAEQYF.

This clone was found a few times. This chain joins TRBV6-2 or TRBV6-3 and TRBJ2-7; 7 nucleotides align to TRBD2. This CDR3 contains 14 residues. The germline V gene has CDR1 MNHEY and CDR2 SVGEGT. The trim removed 6 bases at V and 2 bases at J, leaving 7 bases unmatched. The CDR3, as DNA: TGTGCCAGCAGCTTAGGACTAGTCCCCTACGAGCAGTACTTC. This encodes CASSLGLVPYEQYF.

As regards this clone: The same CDR3 can be traced to other DNA sequences in this sample. This chain uses TRBV11-2 with TRBJ2-3, with 8 bases fitting TRBD2. The length of the CDR3 is 15 residues. Trimming took 1 base from V and 2 from J; bases not matched to a gene: 2. The germline V gene encodes CDR1 SGHAT and CDR2 FQNNGV. The CDR3 reads CASSLGLASTDTQYF. The DNA for the CDR3 is TGTGCCAGCAGCTTAGGACTAGCGTCCACAGATACGCAGTATTTT.

V and J are TRBV4-3 and TRBJ2-2; 11 bases are shared with TRBD2. Germline loops: CDR1 LGHNA, CDR2 YSLEER. The CDR3 runs to 15 residues. J gave up 9 bases and V 5 bases, and 8 bases lay outside the gene matches. The CDR3, as DNA: TGCGCCAGCAGCAAAGGGACTAGCGGAGGGTGGGAGCTGTTTTTT. Protein: CASSKGTSGGWELFF.

This sequence joins TRBV19 and TRBJ1-2; 9 bases are a match to TRBD1. Germline-derived CDR1 and CDR2 are LNHDA and SQIVND (reference sequence). Trimming at V came to 6 bases and at J to 5 bases, leaving 13 bases not matched to a gene. The CDR3 has 16 amino acids. CDR3 sequence: CASSPLTGGVGYGYTF. The CDR3 coding sequence is TGTGCCAGTAGCCCGTTAACAGGGGGCGTTGGGTATGGCTACACCTTC.

The chain joins TRBV20-1 to TRBJ1-2; unclear D gene. The CDR3 loop spans 14 amino acids. The germline V gene has CDR1 DFQATT and CDR2 SNEGSKA (reference sequence). The V end lost 3 bases, the J end lost 6 bases, and 17 bases lay between the germline ends. CDR3 sequence reads: CSASVEEKWNGYTF. The CDR3 region has the DNA TGCAGTGCTAGTGTTGAGGAGAAGTGGAATGGCTACACCTTC.

DNA of the CDR3: TGTGCCTGGAAACGCCAGGGTTACACTGAAGCTTTCTTT. It specifies CAWKRQGYTEAFF. The gene calls are TRBV30 and TRBJ1-1; possibly TRBD1 for D (5 bases). Germline CDR1 is GTSNPN and CDR2 is SVGIG (reference sequence). The CDR3 sequence is 13 residues long. V dropped 4 bases and J dropped 3 bases, with 12 bases sitting between them.

This rearrangement joins TRBV28 to TRBJ2-7, with 12 bases fitting TRBD2. The CDR3 length is 17 residues. Trimming removed 3 bases from V and 4 bases from J; junction bases left unmatched: 10. Germline assignment: CDR1 MDHEN and CDR2 SYDVKM. CDR3 DNA sequence: TGTGCCAGCAGTTTTCCGCTAGCGGGAGGGTTCCCGTACGAGCAGTACTTC. This sequence encodes CASSFPLAGGFPYEQYF.

V is TRBV12-3 or TRBV12-4 and J is TRBJ2-5; a weak D match, TRBD1 (6 bases). The V gene lost 6 bases and the J gene lost 2 bases, with 10 bases spanning the gap. The CDR3 length is 13 residues. The CDR3 here is CASSDRLQETQYF. As DNA, the CDR3 is TGTGCCAGCAGCGACAGGCTTCAAGAGACCCAGTACTTC.

The chain joins TRBV3-1 (or the pseudogene TRBV3-2) to TRBJ2-7; D call uncertain. V lost 5 bases and J lost 0, with 11 bases in between. The CDR3 is 14 residues long. Germline values: CDR1 LGHDT, CDR2 YNNKEL (reference sequence). CDR3 protein: CASSSRRGSYEQYF. The CDR3 bases are TGTGCCAGCAGCTCACGGCGCGGCTCCTACGAGCAGTACTTC.

This clone is a singleton in its sample. Different DNA sequences within this sample yield the same CDR3. The chain uses TRBV10-2 and TRBJ2-7, with a weak D call TRBD1 (7 bases). The CDR3 runs to 13 residues. V was clipped by 6 bases and J by 2 bases, with 11 bases between them. CDR1 and CDR2 from the germline V gene are WSHSY and SAAADI. CDR3 DNA: TGCGCCAGCAGGGAGGGGACAGCCTACGAGCAGTACTTC. This codes for CASREGTAYEQYF.

This chain uses TRBV7-2 with TRBJ2-7, with 9 bases matching TRBD1. V dropped 1 base and J dropped 0; count of bases not matched to a gene: 4. There are 16 residues in the CDR3. In germline, CDR1 is SGHTA, CDR2 FQGNSA. CDR3 sequence: CASSLVGTGSSYEQYF. The CDR3 coding sequence is TGTGCCAGCAGCTTAGTGGGGACAGGGAGCTCCTACGAGCAGTACTTC.

The chain is built from TRBV5-1 and TRBJ1-5; D is possibly TRBD1 (6 bases). This CDR3 comprises 13 residues. Germline CDR1 SGHRS, CDR2 YFSETQ. Trimming shortened V by 0 bases and J by 7 bases, and 8 bases separated the two germline ends. CDR3 DNA sequence: TGCGCCAGCAGCTTGGAGCAGGGGCAGCCCCAGCATTTT. This gives the protein CASSLEQGQPQHF.

The chain uses TRBV5-1 and TRBJ2-7, with 7 positions matching TRBD2. Looked up from germline, CDR1 is SGHRS and CDR2 is YFSETQ. This CDR3 region has 14 residues. Trimming cost V 4 bases and J 2 bases; bases outside gene matches: 6. CDR3 in DNA: TGCGCCAGCAGCCCCAGCGGGGAACCCTACGAGCAGTACTTC. Its translation is CASSPSGEPYEQYF.

The chain joins TRBV6-5 to TRBJ2-7, with D perhaps TRBD1 (7 bases). Per the germline V gene, CDR1 is MNHEY and CDR2 is SVGAGI. Trimming removed 2 bases from V and 2 bases from J, with 13 bases in between. This CDR3 region has 15 residues. CDR3 in amino acids: CASSYGAGGTYEQYF. As DNA, the CDR3 is TGTGCCAGCAGTTACGGTGCAGGGGGGACCTACGAGCAGTACTTC.

As DNA, the CDR3 is TGTGCCAGCTCACCCCAGCGTCGGTCCTTGAACTCTGGAAACACCATATATTTT. Translated, it gives CASSPQRRSLNSGNTIYF. The gene calls are TRBV18 and TRBJ1-3; D ambiguous. Germline CDR1 and CDR2: KGHSH and LQKENI. CDR3 length equals 18 residues. With 3 bases removed from V and 0 bases from J, the gap between germline ends came to 18 bases.

The chain's CDR3 is CASSPLAVGQETQYF. CDR3 in DNA: TGTGCCAGCAGCCCTCTAGCAGTAGGTCAAGAGACCCAGTACTTC. This chain uses TRBV7-9 with TRBJ2-5; maybe TRBD2 (5 bases). The germline CDR1 and CDR2 sequences are SEHNR and FQNEAQ (reference sequence). This CDR3 contains 15 residues. The V end lost 5 bases, the J end lost 2 bases, and 15 bases lay between the germline ends. Drawing the rest from reference TRBV7-9 and TRBJ2-5, the complete variable domain is DTGVSQNPRHKITKRGQNVTFRCDPISEHNRLYWYRQTLGQGPEFLTYFQNEAQLEKSRLLSDRFSAERPKGSFSTLEIQRTEQGDSAMYLCASSPLAVGQETQYFGPGTRLLVL.

The V call is TRBV5-1, the J call TRBJ2-1; 8 positions agree with TRBD2. The CDR3 runs 17 residues. V dropped 0 bases and J dropped 1; count of bases not matched to a gene: 6. Germline V gene sequence: CDR1 SGHRS, CDR2 YFSETQ. The CDR3 sequence: CASSLAPLAGSYNEQFF. CDR3 nucleotide sequence: TGCGCCAGCAGCTTGGCGCCGCTAGCGGGTTCCTACAATGAGCAGTTCTTC.

V gene TRBV7-9 combines with J gene TRBJ2-3; 10 bases agree with TRBD1. Trimming at V came to 4 bases and at J to 2 bases, leaving 6 bases not matched to a gene. The CDR3 is 16 amino acids. The V gene's germline CDR1 is SEHNR and CDR2 FQNEAQ (reference sequence). The chain's CDR3 is CASSSPGQGYTDTQYF. The CDR3, as DNA: TGTGCCAGCAGCTCACCGGGACAGGGGTACACAGATACGCAGTATTTT.

V and J are TRBV6-6 and TRBJ2-5; maybe TRBD1 (6 bases). The CDR3 contains 18 residues. The germline V gene encodes CDR1 MNHNY and CDR2 SVGAGI (reference sequence). Trimming cost V 6 bases and J 0 bases, with 23 bases left between them. The CDR3 sequence: CASSRRTPDRPYQETQYF. As DNA, the CDR3 is TGTGCCAGCAGCCGAAGGACTCCGGACAGACCGTACCAAGAGACCCAGTACTTC.

The CDR3: CASSVRPSGIRTDTQYF. The CDR3, as DNA: TGTGCCAGCAGCGTAAGGCCCAGCGGGATCCGCACAGATACGCAGTATTTT. J is TRBJ2-3 and V is TRBV9, with 7 bases aligning to TRBD2. Germline V lookup: CDR1 SGDLS, CDR2 YYNGEE. This CDR3 is built from 17 residues. V shed 1 base and J 1 base; nucleotides not matched to a gene: 9.

The J gene is TRBJ2-7, the V gene TRBV3-1 (or the pseudogene TRBV3-2); tentative D call: TRBD2 (6 bases). V dropped 1 base and J dropped 4 bases, with 14 bases sitting between them. From germline, CDR1 is LGHDT and CDR2 YNNKEL (reference sequence). This CDR3 spans 15 amino acids. The CDR3 coding sequence is TGTGCCAGCAGCCAAGGCCGCGCGGGGTCTTACGAGCAGTACTTC. Its protein product is CASSQGRAGSYEQYF.

This chain uses TRBV2 with TRBJ1-1, with TRBD1 identical over 7 bases. The CDR3 runs 16 residues. Germline V gene sequence: CDR1 SNHLY, CDR2 FYNNEI. The trim removed 6 bases at V and 0 bases at J, leaving 10 bases unmatched. CDR3 sequence (DNA): TGTGCCAGCAGCGGGGGACAGAGTGCCGTGAACACTGAAGCTTTCTTT. Encoded protein: CASSGGQSAVNTEAFF.

This clone was counted between two and nine times. The chain is built from TRBV2 and TRBJ2-5; 11 bases match TRBD2. J lost 7 bases, V lost 6 bases, and 10 bases had no gene match. Per the germline V gene, CDR1 is SNHLY and CDR2 is FYNNEI. There are 15 residues in the CDR3. CDR3 in DNA: TGTGCCAGCAGAGCCGGACTAGCGGGTGGGCGGACCCAGTACTTC. Protein product: CASRAGLAGGRTQYF.

CDR3 DNA: TGTGCCAGCAGAACTGGTCCTGCTAACTATGGCTACACCTTC. Translation gives CASRTGPANYGYTF. J is TRBJ1-2 and V is TRBV28; no firm D call. Germline CDR1 MDHEN, CDR2 SYDVKM. The CDR3 sequence is 14 residues long. V lost 6 bases and J 0 bases, leaving 11 bases between the germline ends.

The J gene is TRBJ2-1, the V gene TRBV5-4, with 7 bases fitting TRBD2. Trimming removed 0 bases from V and 0 bases from J; junction bases left unmatched: 3. The CDR3 consists of 16 residues. From germline, CDR1 is SGHNT and CDR2 YYREEE (reference sequence). CDR3 sequence: CASSLVGGSSYNEQFF. The CDR3, as DNA: TGTGCCAGCAGCTTGGTAGGCGGGAGCTCCTACAATGAGCAGTTCTTC.

The V gene is TRBV18, the J gene TRBJ1-2; 9 bases are shared with TRBD1. The CDR3 sequence is 15 residues long. The V and J ends lost 5 bases and 4 bases, in that order; junction bases with no gene match: 8. Germline CDR1 is KGHSH and CDR2 is LQKENI. CDR3 residues: CASSRTGEGSYGYTF. In DNA form, the CDR3 reads TGTGCCAGCTCAAGGACAGGGGAGGGTAGCTATGGCTACACCTTC.